One T cell receptor beta chain is described in this entry. This record comes from a study of blood T cell repertoires in COVID-19. For the study at large: Sites across the United States, Italy and Spain contributed samples from acute and convalescent COVID-19.

Original analysis: Amplification of reference gene primers provided the estimated nucleated cell counts. Measured with immunoSEQ multiplex PCR; TCRdb has only the in-frame clones, and not every one. The V and J calls and clone size are taken from that table; D and trimming were inferred from the DNA. The sample holds under 450,000 clones, 81% seen once. Germline-derived CDR1 and CDR2 are MDHEN and SYDVKM. V shed 5 bases and J shed 3 bases, with 16 bases lying between them. This CDR3 region has 15 residues. The clonotype originates from a human donor with acute or convalescent COVID-19. The donor label of this sample is uncertain. The material sequenced was peripheral blood. This chain uses TRBV28 with TRBJ1-1, with a weak D call TRBD1 (6 bases). This CDR3 is CASSHQGGRDTEAFF. CDR3 in DNA: TGTGCCAGCAGTCACCAAGGGGGACGGGACACTGAAGCTTTCTTT. The variable domain in full, with the rest retrieved from reference TRBV28 and TRBJ1-1, is DVKVTQSSRYLVKRTGEKVFLECVQDMDHENMFWYRQDPGLGLRLIYFSYDVKMKEKGDIPEGYSVSREKKERFSLILESASTNQTSMYLCASSHQGGRDTEAFFGQGTRLTVV.